The source of this T cell receptor (beta chain) is a study of blood T cell repertoires in COVID-19. Clones were sequenced by immunoSEQ multiplex PCR, and TCRdb holds only the in-frame ones, with some missing. The sample holds 300,000 or so clones, roughly 88% seen once. Germline CDR1 reads SNHLY; CDR2 reads FYNNEI. This CDR3 is 13 amino acids long. V was cut by 4 bases and J by 5 bases, with 8 bases left in between. The sequenced sample consisted of peripheral blood. This receptor was identified in a woman under 40 who had recovered from COVID-19. The chain is built from TRBV2 and TRBJ2-2; D is perhaps TRBD1 (6 bases). The CDR3 loop is CASSVDRTGELFF. CDR3 coding DNA: TGTGCCAGCAGTGTGGACAGAACCGGGGAGCTGTTTTTT.